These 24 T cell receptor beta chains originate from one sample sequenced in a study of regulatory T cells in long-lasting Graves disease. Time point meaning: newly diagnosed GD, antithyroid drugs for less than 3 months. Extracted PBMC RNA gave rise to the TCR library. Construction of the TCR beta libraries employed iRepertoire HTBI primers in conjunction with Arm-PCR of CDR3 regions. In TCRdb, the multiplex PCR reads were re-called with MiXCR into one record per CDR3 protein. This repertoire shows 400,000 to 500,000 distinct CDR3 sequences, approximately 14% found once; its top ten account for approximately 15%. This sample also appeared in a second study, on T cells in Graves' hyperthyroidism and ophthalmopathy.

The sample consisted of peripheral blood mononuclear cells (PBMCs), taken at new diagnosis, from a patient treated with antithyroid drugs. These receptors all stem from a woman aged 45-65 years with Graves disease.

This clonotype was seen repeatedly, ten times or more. The CDR3 is CASSEAYHYNEQFF. The DNA of the CDR3 is TGTGCCAGCAGTGAAGCGTACCACTACAATGAGCAGTTCTTC. This chain connects TRBV2 to TRBJ2-1, with D uncertain. The germline gives CDR1 SNHLY, CDR2 FYNNEI. The CDR3 contains 14 residues. The germline V and J ends were trimmed by 0 bases and 3 bases, with 6 bases remaining between them.

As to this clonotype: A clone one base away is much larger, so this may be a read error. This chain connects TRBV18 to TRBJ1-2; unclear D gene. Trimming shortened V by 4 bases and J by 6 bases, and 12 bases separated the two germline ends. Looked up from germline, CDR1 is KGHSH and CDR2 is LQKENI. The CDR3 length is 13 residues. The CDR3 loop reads CASSHPSIDGYTF. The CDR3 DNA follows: TGTGCCAGCTCACACCCTAGTATTGATGGCTACACCTTC. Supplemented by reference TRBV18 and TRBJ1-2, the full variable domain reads NAGVMQNPRHLVRRRGQEARLRCSPMKGHSHVYWYRQLPEEGLKFMVYLQKENIIDESGMPKERFSAEFPKEGPSILRIQQVVRGDSAAYFCASSHPSIDGYTFGSGTRLTVV.

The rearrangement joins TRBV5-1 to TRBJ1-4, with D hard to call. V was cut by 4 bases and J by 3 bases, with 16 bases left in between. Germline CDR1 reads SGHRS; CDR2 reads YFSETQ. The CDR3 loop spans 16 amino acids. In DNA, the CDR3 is TGCGCCAGCAGCCGAGACGCATCCCCTCCTAATGAAAAACTGTTTTTT. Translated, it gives CASSRDASPPNEKLFF.

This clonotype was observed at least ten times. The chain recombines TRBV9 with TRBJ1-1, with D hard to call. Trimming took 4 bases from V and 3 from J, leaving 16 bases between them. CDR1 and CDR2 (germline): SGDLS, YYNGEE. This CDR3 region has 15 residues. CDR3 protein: CASSPRTRGYTEAFF. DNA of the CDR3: TGTGCCAGCAGCCCCCGGACCCGAGGGTACACTGAAGCTTTCTTT.

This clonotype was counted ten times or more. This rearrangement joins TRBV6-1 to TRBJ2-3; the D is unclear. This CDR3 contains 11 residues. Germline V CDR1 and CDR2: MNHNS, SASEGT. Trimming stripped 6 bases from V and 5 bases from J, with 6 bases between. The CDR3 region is CASRKGDTQYF. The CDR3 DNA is TGTGCCAGCAGGAAGGGAGATACGCAGTATTTT.

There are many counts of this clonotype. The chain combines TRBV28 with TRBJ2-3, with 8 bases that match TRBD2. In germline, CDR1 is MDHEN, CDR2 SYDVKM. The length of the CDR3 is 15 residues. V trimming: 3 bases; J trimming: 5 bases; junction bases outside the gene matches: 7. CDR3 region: CASSLASGFEDTQYF. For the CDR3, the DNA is TGTGCCAGCAGTTTGGCTAGCGGGTTTGAAGATACGCAGTATTTT.

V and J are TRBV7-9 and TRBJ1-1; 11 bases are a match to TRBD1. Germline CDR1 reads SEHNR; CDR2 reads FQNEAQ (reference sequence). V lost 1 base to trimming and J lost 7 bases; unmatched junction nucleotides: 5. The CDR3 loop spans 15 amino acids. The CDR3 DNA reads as TGTGCCAGCAGCTTAGAGGACAGGGGGCGTAGTGAAGCTTTCTTT. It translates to CASSLEDRGRSEAFF.

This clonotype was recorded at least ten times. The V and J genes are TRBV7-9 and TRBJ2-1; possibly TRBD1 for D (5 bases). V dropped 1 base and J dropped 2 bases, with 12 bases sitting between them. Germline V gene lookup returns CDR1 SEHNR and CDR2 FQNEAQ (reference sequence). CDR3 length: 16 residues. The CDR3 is CASSLVRGITYNEQFF. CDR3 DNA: TGTGCCAGCAGCTTAGTAAGGGGAATTACCTACAATGAGCAGTTCTTC.

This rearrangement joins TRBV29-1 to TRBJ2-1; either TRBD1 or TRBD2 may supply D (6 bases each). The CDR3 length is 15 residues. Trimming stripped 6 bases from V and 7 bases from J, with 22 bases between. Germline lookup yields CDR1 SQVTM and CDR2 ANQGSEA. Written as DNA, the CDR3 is TGCAGCGTATCCTACGGTCTGTCGGGGGCTAATGAGCAGTTCTTC. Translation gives CSVSYGLSGANEQFF.

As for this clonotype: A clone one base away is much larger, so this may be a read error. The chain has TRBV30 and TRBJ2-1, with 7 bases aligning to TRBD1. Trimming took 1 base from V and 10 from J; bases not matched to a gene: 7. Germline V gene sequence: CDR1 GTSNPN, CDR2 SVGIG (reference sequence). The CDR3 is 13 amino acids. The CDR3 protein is CAWSGTGTYEQFF. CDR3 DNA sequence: TGTGCCTGGAGTGGGACAGGCACCTACGAGCAGTTCTTC.

The CDR3 loop reads CASSADRGQGQFF. CDR3 DNA: TGTGCCAGCTCAGCCGACAGGGGGCAAGGGCAGTTCTTC. The gene calls are TRBV18 and TRBJ2-1; TRBD1 agrees at 10 bases. Per the germline V gene, CDR1 is KGHSH and CDR2 is LQKENI. V dropped 5 bases and J dropped 12; count of bases not matched to a gene: 7. CDR3 length: 13 amino acids.

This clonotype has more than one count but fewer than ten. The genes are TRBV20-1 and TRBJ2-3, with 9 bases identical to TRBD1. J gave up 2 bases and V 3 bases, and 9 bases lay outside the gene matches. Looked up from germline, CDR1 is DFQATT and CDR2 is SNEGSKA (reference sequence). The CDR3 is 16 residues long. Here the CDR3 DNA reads TGCAGTGCTAGCACAACCGGGACAGGGTACACAGATACGCAGTATTTT. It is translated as CSASTTGTGYTDTQYF.

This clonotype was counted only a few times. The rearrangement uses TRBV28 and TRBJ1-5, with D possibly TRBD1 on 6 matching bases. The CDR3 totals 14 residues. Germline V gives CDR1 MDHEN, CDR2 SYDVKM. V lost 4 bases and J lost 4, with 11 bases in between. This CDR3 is CASSYRGPNQPQHF. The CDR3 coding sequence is TGTGCCAGCAGTTATCGGGGGCCGAATCAGCCCCAGCATTTT.

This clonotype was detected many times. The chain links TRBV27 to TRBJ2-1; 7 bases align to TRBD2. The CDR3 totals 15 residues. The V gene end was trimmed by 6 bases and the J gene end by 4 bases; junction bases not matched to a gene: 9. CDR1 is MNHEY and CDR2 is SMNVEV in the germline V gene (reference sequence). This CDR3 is CASREPSGVYNEQFF. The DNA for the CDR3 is TGTGCCAGCAGAGAACCTAGCGGAGTTTACAATGAGCAGTTCTTC.

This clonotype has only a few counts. The CDR3 nucleotides read TGCAGCGTTGAATCAGGACAGGGAGGGAATGAAAAACTGTTTTTT. It is translated as CSVESGQGGNEKLFF. This chain connects TRBV29-1 to TRBJ1-4; 8 positions agree with TRBD1. CDR1 SQVTM and CDR2 ANQGSEA come from the germline V gene. The V and J ends lost 2 bases and 5 bases, in that order; junction bases with no gene match: 7. The length of the CDR3 is 15 residues.

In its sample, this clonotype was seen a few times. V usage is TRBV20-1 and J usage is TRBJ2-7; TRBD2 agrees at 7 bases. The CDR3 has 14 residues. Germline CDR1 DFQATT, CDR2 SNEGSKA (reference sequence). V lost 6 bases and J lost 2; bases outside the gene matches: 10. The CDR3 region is CSARPASGTYEQYF. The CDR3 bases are TGCAGTGCCCGGCCTGCTAGCGGTACCTACGAGCAGTACTTC.

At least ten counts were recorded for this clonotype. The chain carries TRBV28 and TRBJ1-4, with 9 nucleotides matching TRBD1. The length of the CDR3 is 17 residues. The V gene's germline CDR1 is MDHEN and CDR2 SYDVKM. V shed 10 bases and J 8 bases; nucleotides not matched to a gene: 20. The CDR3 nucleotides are TGTGCCACCTACCCTAATCAACCGGGACAGGGCAAGGAAAAACTGTTTTTT. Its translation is CATYPNQPGQGKEKLFF.

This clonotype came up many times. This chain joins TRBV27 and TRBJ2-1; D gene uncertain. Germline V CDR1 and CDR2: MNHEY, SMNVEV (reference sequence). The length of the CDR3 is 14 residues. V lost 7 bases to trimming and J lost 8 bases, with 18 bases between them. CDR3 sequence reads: CASTRATGWYEQFF. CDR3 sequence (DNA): TGTGCCAGCACTCGAGCCACTGGGTGGTATGAGCAGTTCTTC.

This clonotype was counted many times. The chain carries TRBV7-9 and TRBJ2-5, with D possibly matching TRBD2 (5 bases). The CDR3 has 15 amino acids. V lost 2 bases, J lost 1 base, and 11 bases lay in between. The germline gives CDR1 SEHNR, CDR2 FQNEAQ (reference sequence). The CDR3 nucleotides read TGTGCCAGCAGCTTAAGGCCCAGCGGCCAAGAGACCCAGTACTTC. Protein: CASSLRPSGQETQYF.

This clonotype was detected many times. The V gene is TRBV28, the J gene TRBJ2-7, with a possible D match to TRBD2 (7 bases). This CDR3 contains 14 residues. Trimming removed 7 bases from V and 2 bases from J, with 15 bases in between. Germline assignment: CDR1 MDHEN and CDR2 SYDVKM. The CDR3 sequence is CASKGGQLTYEQYF. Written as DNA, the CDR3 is TGTGCCAGCAAGGGGGGGCAGTTGACCTACGAGCAGTACTTC.

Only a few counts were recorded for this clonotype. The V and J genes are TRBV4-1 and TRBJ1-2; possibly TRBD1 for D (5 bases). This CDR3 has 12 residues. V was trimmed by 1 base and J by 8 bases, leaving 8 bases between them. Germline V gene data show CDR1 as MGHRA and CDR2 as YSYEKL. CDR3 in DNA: TGCGCCAGCAGCCAAGCGGGGCGCGGCTACACCTTC. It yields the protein CASSQAGRGYTF.

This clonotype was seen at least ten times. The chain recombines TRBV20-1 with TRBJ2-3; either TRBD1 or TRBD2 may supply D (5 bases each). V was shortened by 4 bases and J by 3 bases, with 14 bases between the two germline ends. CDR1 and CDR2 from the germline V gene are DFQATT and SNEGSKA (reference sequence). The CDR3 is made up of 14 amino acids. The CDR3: CSAMGDIGTDTQYF. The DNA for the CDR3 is TGCAGTGCTATGGGGGATATCGGGACAGATACGCAGTATTTT.

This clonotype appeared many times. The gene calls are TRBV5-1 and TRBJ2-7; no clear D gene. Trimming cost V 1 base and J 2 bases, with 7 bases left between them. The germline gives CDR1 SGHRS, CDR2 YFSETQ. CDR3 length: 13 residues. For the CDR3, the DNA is TGCGCCAGCAGCTTGAGGACGGCCTACGAGCAGTACTTC. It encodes CASSLRTAYEQYF. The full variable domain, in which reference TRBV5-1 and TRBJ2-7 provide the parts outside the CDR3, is KAGVTQTPRYLIKTRGQQVTLSCSPISGHRSVSWYQQTPGQGLQFLFEYFSETQRNKGNFPGRFSGRQFSNSRSEMNVSTLELGDSALYLCASSLRTAYEQYFGPGTRLTVT.

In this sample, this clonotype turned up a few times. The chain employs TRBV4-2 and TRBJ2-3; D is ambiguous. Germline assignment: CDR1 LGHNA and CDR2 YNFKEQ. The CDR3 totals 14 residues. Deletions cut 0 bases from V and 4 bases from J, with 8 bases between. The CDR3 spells CASSQEAGADTQYF. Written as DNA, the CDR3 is TGTGCCAGCAGCCAAGAGGCTGGTGCAGATACGCAGTATTTT.